A selection of T cell receptor beta chains follows, all from one sample in a study of shared clonotypes between healthy human individuals. TCRdb's table, derived via immunoSEQ multiplex PCR, lists solely in-frame clones and lacks some. The sample includes about 1 million clones, about 75% of them seen just once. Input material: memory CD4+ T cells sorted from blood. The receptors originated from a young man in good health. The CDR3 runs from the conserved cysteine through the conserved F or W.

v_gene,j_gene,CDR3aa
TRBV9,TRBJ2-7,CASSVGADAYEQYF
TRBV2,TRBJ1-2,CASMPPVSNYGYTF
TRBV6-1,TRBJ2-5,CASSVTSGGLGETQYF
TRBV6-5,TRBJ2-1,CASSPGTSYNEQFF
TRBV30,TRBJ1-1,CAWSPAKYEAFF
TRBV28,TRBJ2-3,CASSSATKSTDTQYF
TRBV30,TRBJ2-6,CAWSSPSSGANVLTF
TRBV18,TRBJ2-7,CASSPPTGIGSYEQYF
TRBV18,TRBJ1-6,CASSPEGGSPLHF
TRBV6-6,TRBJ2-7,CASSIGTVSFSYEQYF
TRBV12-5,TRBJ1-1,CASGRGQGAGATEAFF
TRBV27,TRBJ2-7,CASSRAISGHSTLYEQYF
TRBV5-4,TRBJ2-3,CASSFSGSTDTQYF
TRBV21-1,TRBJ2-2,CASSKAGWGGAGELFF
TRBV11-3,TRBJ1-1,CASSSPPEMLVRTNTEAFF
TRBV29-1,TRBJ2-5,CSASGTSGPQETQYF
TRBV30,TRBJ2-5,CAWSPGVGGETQYF
TRBV6-5,TRBJ2-1,CASRSSGGAYNEQFF
TRBV28,TRBJ1-2,CASYQTGTNYGYTF
TRBV5-1,TRBJ2-1,CASSYSRTSAYNEQFF
TRBV5-1,TRBJ1-2,CASSLDVGGLGYTF
TRBV6-1,TRBJ2-2,CASSTLTGELFF
TRBV6-6,TRBJ2-7,CASSYSREQYF
TRBV7-2,TRBJ1-5,CASSFGGTVQPQHF
TRBV7-2,TRBJ2-7,CASSLSLSLLTSSEQYF
TRBV25-1,TRBJ2-2,CASSENWLYTGELFF
TRBV19,TRBJ2-2,CASTLGGMNTGELFF
TRBV5-1,TRBJ2-3,CASSLVQGSTDTQYF
TRBV10-3,TRBJ2-5,CAISESQLPQETQYF
TRBV7-2,TRBJ2-7,CASSHEGVPEQYF
TRBV11-3,TRBJ2-5,CASSPGSGPSETQYF
TRBV30,TRBJ1-6,CAWSPVGYNSPLHF
TRBV10-3,TRBJ2-1,CAISASGGVGFDEQFF
TRBV10-3,TRBJ2-3,CAIGRETEADTQYF
TRBV6-1,TRBJ1-3,CASSETLRTRGPGFSDTIYF
TRBV6-6,TRBJ1-5,CASSYITGGDQPQHF
TRBV5-1,TRBJ2-1,CASSVLNEQFF
TRBV5-1,TRBJ1-3,CASSSGGPGNTIYF
TRBV7-6,TRBJ2-5,CASSLPPDETQYF
TRBV7-9,TRBJ1-1,CASSLTGGRTEAFF
TRBV2,TRBJ2-7,CASSAGTGGGFIPYEQYF
TRBV18,TRBJ2-1,CASSPTPMAYNEQFF
TRBV6-5,TRBJ1-5,CASSYDGGGQPQHF
TRBV18,TRBJ2-7,CASSPQSGNEQYF
TRBV5-1,TRBJ2-7,CASSSRDEQYF
TRBV11-1,TRBJ1-2,CASSRIGTGDGYTF
TRBV19,TRBJ1-5,CASSTDPNQPQHF
TRBV25-1,TRBJ1-2,CASRGQGSVGYTF
TRBV19,TRBJ1-5,CASSRVTGGNSNQPQHF
TRBV7-2,TRBJ2-3,CASSPRPTDTQYF
TRBV5-1,TRBJ1-1,CASSLALETSEAFF
TRBV7-6,TRBJ1-2,CASSRLRTGGYTF
TRBV29-1,TRBJ1-2,CSVFRDRYTF
TRBV4-2,TRBJ2-7,CASSQEGEPRSYEQYF
TRBV18,TRBJ2-1,CASSRPGQTSSGRANEQFF